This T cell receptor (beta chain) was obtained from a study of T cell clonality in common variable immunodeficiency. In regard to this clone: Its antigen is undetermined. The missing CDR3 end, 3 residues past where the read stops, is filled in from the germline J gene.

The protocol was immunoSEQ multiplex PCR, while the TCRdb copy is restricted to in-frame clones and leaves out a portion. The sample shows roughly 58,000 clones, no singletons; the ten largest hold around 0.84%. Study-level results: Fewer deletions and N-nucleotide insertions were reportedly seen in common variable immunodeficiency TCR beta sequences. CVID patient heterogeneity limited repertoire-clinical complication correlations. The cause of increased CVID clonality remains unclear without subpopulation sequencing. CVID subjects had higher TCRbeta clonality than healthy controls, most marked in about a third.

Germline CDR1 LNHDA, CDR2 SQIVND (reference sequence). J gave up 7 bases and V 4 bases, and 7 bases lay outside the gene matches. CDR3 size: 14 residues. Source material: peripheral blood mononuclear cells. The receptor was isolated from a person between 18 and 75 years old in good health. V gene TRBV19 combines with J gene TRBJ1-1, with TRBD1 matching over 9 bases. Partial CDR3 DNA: TGTGCCAGTAGTACAGGGACAGGGAGGATTGAA. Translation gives CASSTGTGRIE. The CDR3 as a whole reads CASSTGTGRIEAFF.